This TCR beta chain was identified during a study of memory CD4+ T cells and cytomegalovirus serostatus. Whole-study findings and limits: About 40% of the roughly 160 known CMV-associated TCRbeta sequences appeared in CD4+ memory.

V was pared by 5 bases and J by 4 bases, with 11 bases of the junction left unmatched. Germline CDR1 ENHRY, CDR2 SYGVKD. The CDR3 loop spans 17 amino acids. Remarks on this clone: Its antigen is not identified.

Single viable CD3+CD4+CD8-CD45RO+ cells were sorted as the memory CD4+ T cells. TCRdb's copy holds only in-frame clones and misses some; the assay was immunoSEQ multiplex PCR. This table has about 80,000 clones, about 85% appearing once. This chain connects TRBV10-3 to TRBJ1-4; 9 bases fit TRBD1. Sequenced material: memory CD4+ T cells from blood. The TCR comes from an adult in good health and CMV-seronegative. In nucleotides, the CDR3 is TGTGCCATCAGTAAAGTTTCGGGACAGGGCCTTAATGAAAAACTGTTTTTT. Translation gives CAISKVSGQGLNEKLFF.